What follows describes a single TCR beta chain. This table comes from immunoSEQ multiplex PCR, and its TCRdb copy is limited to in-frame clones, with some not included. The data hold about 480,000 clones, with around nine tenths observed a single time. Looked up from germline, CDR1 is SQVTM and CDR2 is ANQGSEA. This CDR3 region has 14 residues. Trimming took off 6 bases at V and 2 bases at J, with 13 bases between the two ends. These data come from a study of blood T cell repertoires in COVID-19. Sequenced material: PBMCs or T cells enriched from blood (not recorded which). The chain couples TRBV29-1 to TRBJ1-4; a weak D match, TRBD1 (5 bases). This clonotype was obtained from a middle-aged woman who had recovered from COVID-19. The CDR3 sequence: CSVGRGATNEKLFF. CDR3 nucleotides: TGCAGCGTGGGTCGCGGGGCGACTAATGAAAAACTGTTTTTT.